This entry concerns a single TCR beta chain. Regarding treatment: about 20 received Ad26.COV2.S at low or high dose, single or two shots; 5 received placebo; per-sample allocation not given. Each sample was drawn 63 days after the first injection (of vaccine or placebo). Germline V CDR1 and CDR2: SGHTA, FQGNSA. CDR3 length: 16 amino acids. V shed 4 bases, J shed 8 bases, and the junction held 7 bases outside the gene matches. The assay was immunoSEQ multiplex PCR, and TCRdb's table has in-frame clones only and misses some. The data show fewer than 400,000 clones, with approximately 87% seen just once and approximately 5% held by the top ten. This sample was included in a study of Ad26.COV2.S vaccination and SARS-CoV-2 variants.

The receptor was isolated from a person aged 18-65 years who received the Ad26.COV2.S COVID-19 vaccine or a placebo. The sample in question was peripheral blood, obtained in a trial of Ad26.COV2.S vaccine versus placebo. The chain has TRBV7-2 and TRBJ2-3; 15 positions agree with TRBD2. The CDR3 here is CASSSRTSGGVATQYF. The CDR3 DNA reads TGTGCCAGCAGCTCCCGGACTAGCGGGGGGGTTGCTACGCAGTATTTT.